This T cell receptor (beta chain) was profiled in a study of cytomegalovirus exposure and HLA in healthy donors. Study-wide results and limits: Roughly uniform sequencing depth across donors was assumed, possibly incorrectly. A later analysis by the authors found several of the most significant clusters apparently linked to common viral pathogens. Reportedly, cytomegalovirus status was diagnosed with high sensitivity and specificity.

As concerns this clone: The target antigen is unknown.

Primers for the PCR totalled 60 Vbeta and 13 Jbeta. Profiled with immunoSEQ multiplex PCR; TCRdb holds only in-frame clones, not every one. This table has approximately 190,000 clones, over 75% appearing once. The sample consisted of PBMCs. This receptor was identified in a man between 35 and 55 years old in good health and CMV-seropositive.

CDR3 DNA sequence: TGTGCCAGCAGTTACTCGACGGCGGGCACTGAAGCTTTCTTT. The encoded protein is CASSYSTAGTEAFF. The J gene is TRBJ1-1, the V gene TRBV6-5; D call uncertain. The CDR3 runs to 14 residues. The V end was cut by 0 bases, the J end by 4 bases, with 9 bases between. Germline CDR1 MNHEY, CDR2 SVGAGI.